The 29 T cell receptor beta chains below were found in one sample sequenced in a study of human T cells and chemical hapten exposure. As for time point: patch test 1, 2 weeks after DPC sensitization. As to treatment: therapeutic diphenylcyclopropenone sensitization with weekly scalp DPC. One entry per CDR3 protein, called by TCRdb with MiXCR from the RACE reads. The sample has roughly 360,000 distinct CDR3 sequences, around 4.8% seen once; the top ten hold under 3%. The sample in question was whole blood, obtained in connection with sensitization to the hapten diphenylcyclopropenone (DPC). These receptors originate from a woman in her forties or fifties with alopecia areata. Some clones in this sample may be carry-over from other donors' samples.

This clonotype was detected ten times or more. The V and J genes are TRBV29-1 and TRBJ2-5, with TRBD2 identical over 11 bases. The germline gives CDR1 SQVTM, CDR2 ANQGSEA. V shed 4 bases and J 2 bases; nucleotides not matched to a gene: 12. CDR3 size: 17 residues. CDR3 region: CSVAQPILAGVQETQYF. CDR3 nucleotide sequence: TGCAGCGTTGCCCAGCCGATACTAGCGGGGGTACAAGAGACCCAGTACTTC.

The table lists this clonotype with many counts. The gene calls are TRBV4-1 and TRBJ1-6; TRBD1 is a possible D gene (5 bases). V was cut by 0 bases and J by 0 bases, with 15 bases left in between. The CDR3 loop spans 19 amino acids. Germline V CDR1 and CDR2: MGHRA, YSYEKL. The CDR3 reads CASSQDIWSDSSYNSPLHF. CDR3 in DNA: TGCGCCAGCAGCCAAGATATCTGGTCCGACAGCTCCTATAATTCACCCCTCCACTTT.

This clonotype was detected a few times. This chain links TRBV30 with TRBJ2-7; 14 positions match TRBD2. J lost 5 bases, V lost 5 bases, and 14 bases had no gene match. Germline values: CDR1 GTSNPN, CDR2 SVGIG (reference sequence). This CDR3 has 17 amino acids. The CDR3 is CAWGPGLAGEALHEQYF. As DNA, the CDR3 is TGTGCCTGGGGCCCGGGACTAGCGGGAGAGGCCCTCCACGAGCAGTACTTC.

The table lists this clonotype with a few counts. The rearrangement joins TRBV12-5 to TRBJ1-3; D unresolved. V was trimmed by 1 base and J by 3 bases, leaving 4 bases between them. This CDR3 has 13 amino acids. Germline V CDR1 and CDR2: LGHNT, FRNRAP. CDR3 sequence: CASGLDGGNTIYF. CDR3 nucleotides: TGTGCTAGTGGTTTGGACGGTGGAAACACCATATATTTT.

This clonotype was seen ten or more times. The genes are TRBV4-2 and TRBJ1-4; D uncertain. The CDR3 contains 14 residues. V was shortened by 1 base and J by 5 bases, with 8 bases between the two germline ends. Germline V gene sequence: CDR1 LGHNA, CDR2 YNFKEQ. CDR3 protein: CASSQGGLNEKLFF. CDR3 bases: TGTGCCAGCAGCCAAGGCGGATTGAATGAAAAACTGTTTTTT.

This clonotype was found many times. The chain couples TRBV12-3 or TRBV12-4 to TRBJ1-1, with 7 nucleotides matching TRBD1. V lost 5 bases and J lost 6; bases outside the gene matches: 6. This CDR3 spans 13 amino acids. In nucleotides, the CDR3 is TGTGCCAGCAGTGGAACAGGGGTAGCTGAAGCTTTCTTT. Its protein product is CASSGTGVAEAFF.

At least ten counts were recorded for this clonotype. The V call is TRBV28, the J call TRBJ1-1; D gene unclear. This CDR3 comprises 14 residues. The germline CDR1 and CDR2 sequences are MDHEN and SYDVKM. V was cut by 2 bases and J by 1 base, with 8 bases left in between. The CDR3 DNA is TGTGCCAGCAGTTTAGAAGGACGGAACACTGAAGCTTTCTTT. As protein: CASSLEGRNTEAFF.

Many counts were recorded for this clonotype. The rearrangement links TRBV25-1 to TRBJ2-1; D is unclear. Trimming stripped 2 bases from V and 8 bases from J, with 4 bases between. The germline gives CDR1 MGHDK, CDR2 SYGVNS. The CDR3 runs to 11 residues. The CDR3 region has the DNA TGTGCCAGCAGTGAAAGCTATGAGCAGTTCTTC. Amino acid sequence: CASSESYEQFF.

There are many counts of this clonotype. This sequence joins TRBV2 and TRBJ2-2; 10 bases match TRBD2. Germline trimming cut 3 bases from V and 7 bases from J; bases unmatched to any gene: 5. This CDR3 has 15 amino acids. The germline V gene has CDR1 SNHLY and CDR2 FYNNEI. CDR3 in DNA: TGTGCCAGCAGTGAGCTAGCGGGAGAGGGCGGGGAGCTGTTTTTT. Residues: CASSELAGEGGELFF. The full variable domain, with the rest looked up from reference TRBV2 and TRBJ2-2, is EPEVTQTPSHQVTQMGQEVILRCVPISNHLYFYWYRQILGQKVEFLVSFYNNEISEKSEIFDDQFSVERPDGSNFTLKIRSTKLEDSAMYFCASSELAGEGGELFFGEGSRLTVL.

This clonotype was seen repeatedly, ten times or more. The chain combines TRBV10-3 with TRBJ2-3, with a weak D call TRBD2 (5 bases). The CDR3 consists of 15 residues. CDR1 ENHRY and CDR2 SYGVKD come from the germline V gene. V shed 4 bases and J shed 0 bases, with 11 bases lying between them. CDR3 coding DNA: TGTGCCATCAGTGCAATGGGCGGGAGCACAGATACGCAGTATTTT. Protein: CAISAMGGSTDTQYF.

The chain combines TRBV7-2 with TRBJ2-7, with TRBD1 matching 7 bases. CDR1 and CDR2 from the germline V gene are SGHTA and FQGNSA. This CDR3 is 14 amino acids long. V shed 7 bases and J 0 bases; nucleotides not matched to a gene: 6. The CDR3 protein is CASKKTGASYEQYF. As DNA, the CDR3 is TGTGCCAGCAAAAAAACAGGGGCCTCCTACGAGCAGTACTTC. The variable domain in full, with the rest retrieved from reference TRBV7-2 and TRBJ2-7, is GAGVSQSPSNKVTEKGKDVELRCDPISGHTALYWYRQSLGQGLEFLIYFQGNSAPDKSGLPSDRFSAERTGGSVSTLTIQRTQQEDSAVYLCASKKTGASYEQYFGPGTRLTVT.

This clonotype turned up a few times. This chain joins TRBV20-1 and TRBJ2-7, with 8 bases lining up with TRBD1. Losses at the gene ends were 1 base for V and 0 bases for J; bases not matched to a gene: 11. The CDR3 extends over 17 amino acids. CDR1 DFQATT and CDR2 SNEGSKA come from the germline V gene (reference sequence). CDR3 sequence: CSARAVGGQVSSYEQYF. The CDR3 coding sequence is TGCAGTGCTAGAGCCGTTGGGGGACAGGTGAGCTCCTACGAGCAGTACTTC.

The J gene is TRBJ1-1, the V gene TRBV14, with D uncertain. This CDR3 has 15 residues. Germline lookup yields CDR1 SGHDN and CDR2 FVKESK. Trimming stripped 0 bases from V and 3 bases from J, with 11 bases between. Here the CDR3 reads CASSQEFGAYTEAFF. The CDR3 nucleotides read TGTGCCAGCAGCCAAGAATTCGGTGCCTACACTGAAGCTTTCTTT. The entire variable domain, with the rest obtained from reference TRBV14 and TRBJ1-1, is as follows: EAGVTQFPSHSVIEKGQTVTLRCDPISGHDNLYWYRRVMGKEIKFLLHFVKESKQDESGMPNNRFLAERTGGTYSTLKVQPAELEDSGVYFCASSQEFGAYTEAFFGQGTRLTVV.

The sample holds many counts of this clonotype. The V call is TRBV28, the J call TRBJ2-7, with a possible D match to TRBD2 (7 bases). V was pared by 3 bases and J by 6 bases, with 15 bases between. Germline V gene data show CDR1 as MDHEN and CDR2 as SYDVKM. The CDR3 is 14 residues long. This CDR3 is CASSFRGAVLEQYF. The CDR3 DNA reads TGTGCCAGCAGTTTCCGGGGGGCAGTCCTCGAGCAGTACTTC. The whole variable domain, filled in from reference TRBV28 and TRBJ2-7, reads DVKVTQSSRYLVKRTGEKVFLECVQDMDHENMFWYRQDPGLGLRLIYFSYDVKMKEKGDIPEGYSVSREKKERFSLILESASTNQTSMYLCASSFRGAVLEQYFGPGTRLTVT.

This clonotype has a count of ten or more. V gene TRBV27 combines with J gene TRBJ2-1; possibly TRBD1 for D (6 bases). The V and J ends lost 8 bases and 7 bases respectively, with 15 bases between them. The CDR3 spans 13 residues. Germline lookup yields CDR1 MNHEY and CDR2 SMNVEV (reference sequence). The CDR3 bases are TGTGCCAGCGGGGGCAGGGAAAGGAATGAGCAGTTCTTC. Translation gives CASGGRERNEQFF.

Many counts were recorded for this clonotype. V and J are TRBV20-1 and TRBJ2-7; TRBD2 aligns across 8 bases. J lost 4 bases, V lost 0 bases, and 11 bases had no gene match. CDR1 is DFQATT, CDR2 SNEGSKA, per germline (reference sequence). The CDR3 length is 16 residues. CDR3 sequence: CSARDHDSGVGYEQYF. The CDR3 region has the DNA TGCAGTGCTAGAGATCATGATAGCGGGGTCGGGTACGAGCAGTACTTC.

The rearrangement joins TRBV7-9 to TRBJ2-7; 7 nucleotides match TRBD2. The germline gives CDR1 SEHNR, CDR2 FQNEAQ (reference sequence). V gave up 5 bases and J gave up 3 bases; unmatched junction bases: 7. The CDR3 contains 14 residues. Here the CDR3 DNA reads TGTGCCAGCAGCCCATCGCCGGGGGGCTACGAGCAGTACTTC. Amino acids: CASSPSPGGYEQYF.

The J gene is TRBJ1-6, the V gene TRBV6-5; no firm D call. The CDR3 totals 12 residues. The ends were cut back, 4 bases at V and 14 bases at J, with 12 bases in the middle. Germline V CDR1 and CDR2: MNHEY, SVGAGI. The CDR3 spells CASSSLPRALHF. CDR3 nucleotide sequence: TGTGCCAGCAGTTCGCTACCTAGAGCCCTCCACTTT.

This clonotype appeared a few times. The genes are TRBV20-1 and TRBJ2-7; 8 nucleotides line up with TRBD1. The germline V gene encodes CDR1 DFQATT and CDR2 SNEGSKA (reference sequence). V lost 7 bases and J lost 9; bases outside the gene matches: 17. CDR3 length: 14 residues. The CDR3 sequence: CSVQRNGQGFGQYF. The CDR3, as DNA: TGCAGTGTCCAAAGGAACGGACAGGGATTCGGGCAGTACTTC.

This clonotype appeared many times. The chain carries TRBV10-3 and TRBJ1-1; D unresolved. The ends were cut back, 2 bases at V and 8 bases at J, with 6 bases in the middle. The CDR3 runs 11 residues. The germline V gene has CDR1 ENHRY and CDR2 SYGVKD. The CDR3 region has the DNA TGTGCCATCAGTGAGGATGGGGAAGCTTTCTTT. Translation gives CAISEDGEAFF.

This clonotype showed up many times. The chain links TRBV12-3 or TRBV12-4 to TRBJ2-1; 9 nucleotides match TRBD1. V was clipped by 4 bases and J by 7 bases; unmatched bases: 8. The CDR3 spans 15 residues. In DNA form, the CDR3 reads TGTGCCAGCAGTTCCCCGGGACAGGGAATGAATGAGCAGTTCTTC. Amino acids: CASSSPGQGMNEQFF.

This clonotype was recorded a few times. The chain links TRBV24-1 to TRBJ1-1; TRBD1 aligns across 7 bases. This CDR3 comprises 17 residues. Germline V gene data show CDR1 as KGHDR and CDR2 as SFDVKD. Trimming removed 4 bases from V and 0 bases from J; junction bases left unmatched: 10. The CDR3 spells CATSDDRAITLNTEAFF. The CDR3 DNA is TGTGCCACCAGTGACGACAGGGCGATAACTTTGAACACTGAAGCTTTCTTT.

This clonotype was observed a handful of times. This chain links TRBV28 with TRBJ1-1, with 10 bases aligning to TRBD1. The J segment lost 2 bases and the V segment lost 7 bases, leaving 10 bases of the junction unmatched. The CDR3 loop spans 16 amino acids. The germline gives CDR1 MDHEN, CDR2 SYDVKM. The CDR3 region has the DNA TGTGCCAGCATTCTGTACCGGGACAGGGGAAACACTGAAGCTTTCTTT. Translated: CASILYRDRGNTEAFF.

This chain connects TRBV20-1 to TRBJ1-6; a possible D gene is TRBD1 (6 bases). This CDR3 region has 19 residues. With 2 bases removed from V and 6 bases from J, the gap between germline ends came to 26 bases. Germline V CDR1 and CDR2: DFQATT, SNEGSKA (reference sequence). This CDR3 is CSARPQGRQDPPTNSPLHF. Here the CDR3 DNA reads TGCAGTGCTAGACCCCAGGGACGACAGGACCCCCCCACTAATTCACCCCTCCACTTT.

There are many counts of this clonotype. This CDR3 reads CASSFWRQSTGANVLTF. The DNA for the CDR3 is TGTGCCAGCAGTTTTTGGAGACAGAGTACTGGGGCCAACGTCCTGACTTTC. The chain has TRBV27 and TRBJ2-6; weak D call: TRBD1 (5 bases). Germline CDR1 MNHEY, CDR2 SMNVEV (reference sequence). V was trimmed by 3 bases and J by 2 bases, leaving 14 bases between them. This CDR3 is built from 17 residues.

This clonotype was seen ten or more times. The chain joins TRBV5-6 to TRBJ2-3; TRBD2 might be the D (6 bases). The germline V gene encodes CDR1 SGHDT and CDR2 YYEEEE. V dropped 4 bases and J dropped 11 bases, with 14 bases sitting between them. This CDR3 region has 12 residues. The DNA of the CDR3 is TGTGCCAGCAGCCCGGGACTGTTGAAGCAGTATTTT. Translated: CASSPGLLKQYF. Together with reference TRBV5-6 and TRBJ2-3, the CDR3 gives the full variable domain: DAGVTQSPTHLIKTRGQQVTLRCSPKSGHDTVSWYQQALGQGPQFIFQYYEEEERQRGNFPDRFSGHQFPNYSSELNVNALLLGDSALYLCASSPGLLKQYFGPGTRLTVL.

This clonotype was detected only a few times. This rearrangement joins TRBV29-1 to TRBJ2-7; D uncertain. The germline gives CDR1 SQVTM, CDR2 ANQGSEA. The CDR3 covers 12 residues. V was pared by 4 bases and J by 4 bases, with 11 bases between. The chain's CDR3 is CSVGSSTYEQYF. CDR3 nucleotide sequence: TGCAGCGTTGGAAGCAGCACTTACGAGCAGTACTTC.

The rearrangement uses TRBV27 and TRBJ2-1; TRBD1 matches 7 bases. The ends lost 6 bases at V and 7 bases at J; junction bases unmatched: 6. Germline CDR1 MNHEY, CDR2 SMNVEV (reference sequence). CDR3 size: 13 residues. The CDR3 sequence is CASSPTGPNEQFF. The CDR3 DNA sequence: TGTGCCAGCAGCCCGACAGGGCCAAATGAGCAGTTCTTC.

This clonotype appeared many times. This chain uses TRBV12-3 or TRBV12-4 with TRBJ2-3; no definite D call. Trimming cost V 1 base and J 2 bases, with 7 bases left between them. The CDR3 covers 14 residues. For the CDR3, the DNA is TGTGCCAGCAGTTTAGTGAGTGCCACAGATACGCAGTATTTT. Translating gives CASSLVSATDTQYF.